These 18 T cell receptor beta chains originate from one sample sequenced in a study of blood T cell repertoires in COVID-19. Method: immunoSEQ multiplex PCR; TCRdb's copy keeps in-frame clones and lacks some. The sample has fewer than 350,000 clones, around 87% seen once. Sequencing used peripheral blood. Receptors originate from a woman between 25 and 40 years old who had recovered from COVID-19.

CDR3 in DNA: TGTGCCAGCAGCGGGACTAGCGGTCTGGTAGATACGCAGTATTTT. It yields the protein CASSGTSGLVDTQYF. The rearrangement uses TRBV9 and TRBJ2-3; 10 bases align to TRBD2. The CDR3 runs 15 residues. Germline values: CDR1 SGDLS, CDR2 YYNGEE. The trim removed 3 bases at V and 5 bases at J, leaving 6 bases unmatched.

The rearrangement links TRBV27 to TRBJ1-2; TRBD1 matches at 8 bases. Germline CDR1 and CDR2: MNHEY and SMNVEV (reference sequence). V lost 8 bases and J lost 6; bases outside the gene matches: 5. The CDR3 length is 12 residues. Here the CDR3 DNA reads TGTGCCAGCCAACGACAGGGGCATGGCTACACCTTC. The encoded protein is CASQRQGHGYTF.

The count of this clone is one. The chain couples TRBV7-3 to TRBJ2-3; weak D call: TRBD1 (6 bases). This CDR3 contains 13 residues. The germline gives CDR1 SGHTA, CDR2 FQGTGA. The V gene lost 4 bases and the J gene lost 4 bases, with 9 bases spanning the gap. The CDR3 here is CASSSQGADTQYF. In DNA form, the CDR3 reads TGTGCCAGCAGCTCACAGGGTGCAGATACGCAGTATTTT. The variable domain in full, completed from reference TRBV7-3 and TRBJ2-3, reads GAGVSQTPSNKVTEKGKYVELRCDPISGHTALYWYRQSLGQGPEFLIYFQGTGAADDSGLPNDRFFAVRPEGSVSTLKIQRTERGDSAVYLCASSSQGADTQYFGPGTRLTVL.

The genes are TRBV9 and TRBJ2-6; no clear D. Trimming took off 4 bases at V and 2 bases at J, with 4 bases between the two ends. The CDR3 runs to 13 residues. Per germline, CDR1 SGDLS and CDR2 YYNGEE. In nucleotides, the CDR3 is TGTGCCAGCAGCCTCGCTGGGGCCAACGTCCTGACTTTC. Amino acids: CASSLAGANVLTF.

V usage is TRBV27 and J usage is TRBJ2-7; tentative D call: TRBD2 (6 bases). This CDR3 spans 14 amino acids. V gave up 2 bases and J gave up 0 bases, with 8 bases separating them. Germline V gene lookup returns CDR1 MNHEY and CDR2 SMNVEV (reference sequence). CDR3 loop: CASSLRGVSYEQYF. CDR3 DNA: TGTGCCAGCAGTTTACGCGGGGTCTCCTACGAGCAGTACTTC.

J is TRBJ2-7 and V is TRBV9; 9 bases match TRBD1. The J segment lost 2 bases and the V segment lost 3 bases, leaving 3 bases of the junction unmatched. The CDR3 length is 14 residues. Germline values: CDR1 SGDLS, CDR2 YYNGEE. The CDR3 protein is CASSDRDRAYEQYF. DNA for the CDR3: TGTGCCAGCAGCGACCGGGACAGGGCCTACGAGCAGTACTTC.

The sample holds a few counts of this clone. The CDR3 is CASSQGQGGIQYF. CDR3 DNA: TGCGCCAGCAGCCAGGGACAGGGCGGCATTCAGTACTTC. The V and J genes are TRBV5-1 and TRBJ2-4, with 9 bases identical to TRBD1. CDR3 size: 13 residues. Germline assignment: CDR1 SGHRS and CDR2 YFSETQ. The trim removed 4 bases at V and 9 bases at J, leaving 5 bases unmatched.

This sequence joins TRBV19 and TRBJ2-1; possible D gene TRBD2, 6 bases. V shed 10 bases and J shed 7 bases, with 11 bases lying between them. Germline V gene sequence: CDR1 LNHDA, CDR2 SQIVND (reference sequence). The CDR3 has 11 amino acids. CDR3 loop: CATDRGNEQFF. CDR3 DNA sequence: TGTGCCACCGATCGGGGGAATGAGCAGTTCTTC.

The chain uses TRBV6-5 and TRBJ2-1, with 7 positions matching TRBD1. CDR1 is MNHEY, CDR2 SVGAGI, per germline. The CDR3 totals 15 residues. Trimming cost V 6 bases and J 4 bases; bases outside gene matches: 9. The CDR3 nucleotides are TGTGCCAGCAGGGATGGACAGGCCCCTTACAATGAGCAGTTCTTC. Amino acids: CASRDGQAPYNEQFF.

The rearrangement links TRBV3-1 (or the pseudogene TRBV3-2) to TRBJ1-2; D ambiguous. Germline CDR1 reads LGHDT; CDR2 reads YNNKEL (reference sequence). The CDR3 has 13 amino acids. Trimming stripped 1 base from V and 2 bases from J, with 5 bases between. This chain's CDR3 is CASSQGQNYGYTF. CDR3 coding DNA: TGTGCCAGCAGCCAAGGCCAGAACTATGGCTACACCTTC.

The chain has TRBV11-2 and TRBJ1-5; D call uncertain. V lost 0 bases, J lost 0 bases, and 9 bases lay in between. The CDR3 runs 16 residues. The germline gives CDR1 SGHAT, CDR2 FQNNGV. In nucleotides, the CDR3 is TGTGCCAGCAGCTTAGACGGCAGGTTTAGCAATCAGCCCCAGCATTTT. This codes for CASSLDGRFSNQPQHF.

The chain carries TRBV18 and TRBJ1-4, with D tentatively TRBD1 (5 bases). Germline V gives CDR1 KGHSH, CDR2 LQKENI. The CDR3 extends over 15 amino acids. Trimming took 2 bases from V and 4 from J, leaving 11 bases between them. CDR3 nucleotide sequence: TGTGCCAGCTCACCAGACAGACCCGATAATGAAAAACTGTTTTTT. This encodes CASSPDRPDNEKLFF. The whole variable domain, filled in from reference TRBV18 and TRBJ1-4, reads NAGVMQNPRHLVRRRGQEARLRCSPMKGHSHVYWYRQLPEEGLKFMVYLQKENIIDESGMPKERFSAEFPKEGPSILRIQQVVRGDSAAYFCASSPDRPDNEKLFFGSGTQLSVL.

CDR3: CASSFNIPENGEKLFF. CDR3 DNA sequence: TGTGCCAGCAGCTTTAACATTCCGGAGAACGGTGAAAAACTGTTTTTT. The genes are TRBV11-2 and TRBJ1-4; no definite D call. The CDR3 is made up of 16 amino acids. V lost 3 bases and J 7 bases, leaving 18 bases between the germline ends. Looked up from germline, CDR1 is SGHAT and CDR2 is FQNNGV. The complete variable domain, with remaining parts taken from reference TRBV11-2 and TRBJ1-4, reads EAGVAQSPRYKIIEKRQSVAFWCNPISGHATLYWYQQILGQGPKLLIQFQNNGVVDDSQLPKDRFSAERLKGVDSTLKIQPAKLEDSAVYLCASSFNIPENGEKLFFGSGTQLSVL.

The rearrangement uses TRBV27 and TRBJ2-2; a possible D gene is TRBD2 (5 bases). The germline CDR1 and CDR2 sequences are MNHEY and SMNVEV (reference sequence). The CDR3 extends over 16 amino acids. With 5 bases removed from V and 5 bases from J, the gap between germline ends came to 18 bases. The CDR3 DNA is TGTGCCAGCAGTGGTAGCTTAAGATCGGGGACCGGGGAGCTGTTTTTT. Its protein is CASSGSLRSGTGELFF.

On this clone: Distinct nucleotide sequences in the sample also encode this CDR3. The genes are TRBV19 and TRBJ2-2; D is undetermined. CDR1 is LNHDA and CDR2 is SQIVND in the germline V gene (reference sequence). Deletions cut 5 bases from V and 1 base from J, with 5 bases between. There are 13 residues in the CDR3. The CDR3 region has the DNA TGTGCCAGTAGTTACAGGAACACCGGGGAGCTGTTTTTT. This translates into CASSYRNTGELFF.

This clone was detected only a few times. The chain carries TRBV28 and TRBJ1-5; 8 bases agree with TRBD1. CDR1 MDHEN and CDR2 SYDVKM come from the germline V gene. The CDR3 is 15 residues long. V dropped 7 bases and J dropped 6; count of bases not matched to a gene: 11. The CDR3 is CASIIRDRMGQPQHF. The CDR3 DNA reads as TGTGCCAGCATCATCCGGGACAGGATGGGTCAGCCCCAGCATTTT. The variable domain in full, with the rest retrieved from reference TRBV28 and TRBJ1-5, is DVKVTQSSRYLVKRTGEKVFLECVQDMDHENMFWYRQDPGLGLRLIYFSYDVKMKEKGDIPEGYSVSREKKERFSLILESASTNQTSMYLCASIIRDRMGQPQHFGDGTRLSIL.

The genes are TRBV5-6 and TRBJ1-2, with 9 bases fitting TRBD1. The CDR3 consists of 14 residues. The J segment lost 8 bases and the V segment lost 4 bases, leaving 9 bases of the junction unmatched. Germline CDR1 SGHDT, CDR2 YYEEEE. CDR3 region: CASSPGTGKMGYTF. DNA for the CDR3: TGTGCCAGCAGCCCAGGGACAGGGAAGATGGGCTACACCTTC.

This clone was found once. This chain joins TRBV7-2 and TRBJ2-3; tentative D call: TRBD1 (6 bases). CDR1 and CDR2 from the germline V gene are SGHTA and FQGNSA. The CDR3 length is 13 residues. V lost 5 bases, J lost 6 bases, and 12 bases lay in between. CDR3 protein: CASSPRGLDTQYF. CDR3 nucleotide sequence: TGTGCCAGCAGCCCCAGGGGCCTGGATACGCAGTATTTT.